The 17 T cell receptor beta chains below were found in one sample sequenced in a study of blood T cell repertoires in COVID-19. Sequencing was performed with immunoSEQ multiplex PCR; in TCRdb, only in-frame clones are kept and a portion is missing. The sample includes a few hundred thousand clones, 75% to 90% seen only once; the top ten take 0.85% to 1%. The sample taken for sequencing was peripheral blood. The source is a woman aged 40-49 years who had recovered from COVID-19.

On this clone itself: This sample includes further DNA sequences coding for the same CDR3. This chain links TRBV5-1 with TRBJ2-5; 8 nucleotides align to TRBD1. J was trimmed by 6 bases and V by 4 bases; bases with no gene match: 8. CDR1 is SGHRS, CDR2 YFSETQ, per germline. The CDR3 runs 14 residues. Here the CDR3 reads CASSPGTGGQTQYF. In DNA form, the CDR3 reads TGCGCCAGCAGCCCCGGGACAGGCGGACAGACCCAGTACTTC.

This clone has a single count. This rearrangement joins TRBV10-3 to TRBJ2-2; a weak D match, TRBD2 (5 bases). Per the germline V gene, CDR1 is ENHRY and CDR2 is SYGVKD. The germline V and J ends were trimmed by 0 bases and 1 base, with 15 bases remaining between them. The CDR3 runs to 18 residues. This CDR3 is CAISESSVDGMNTGELFF. CDR3 sequence (DNA): TGTGCCATCAGTGAGTCGAGTGTGGACGGGATGAACACCGGGGAGCTGTTTTTT.

There are a few counts of this clone. The rearrangement links TRBV30 to TRBJ2-1; D is ambiguous. With 2 bases removed from V and 5 bases from J, the gap between germline ends came to 4 bases. Germline V gene data show CDR1 as GTSNPN and CDR2 as SVGIG (reference sequence). The CDR3 covers 11 residues. The DNA for the CDR3 is TGTGCCTGGAGTCACAACAATGAGCAGTTCTTC. Residues: CAWSHNNEQFF.

This clone was seen only once. The V gene is TRBV18, the J gene TRBJ2-2; the D gene is possibly TRBD2 (5 bases). The V end was cut by 2 bases, the J end by 5 bases, with 15 bases between. Looked up from germline, CDR1 is KGHSH and CDR2 is LQKENI. This CDR3 region has 16 residues. The chain's CDR3 is CASSPVGLARTGELFF. As DNA, the CDR3 is TGTGCCAGCTCACCAGTAGGCCTAGCTCGTACCGGGGAGCTGTTTTTT.

This clone was counted a few times. The chain is built from TRBV7-2 and TRBJ1-5; no clear D. Germline CDR1 and CDR2: SGHTA and FQGNSA. The V and J ends lost 1 base and 2 bases respectively, with 9 bases between them. The CDR3 is 15 residues long. The CDR3 sequence: CASSLVDEGNQPQHF. CDR3 coding DNA: TGTGCCAGCAGCTTAGTCGATGAGGGCAATCAGCCCCAGCATTTT.

The rearrangement uses TRBV3-1 (or the pseudogene TRBV3-2) and TRBJ2-1, with 14 bases that match TRBD2. V lost 4 bases to trimming and J lost 10 bases; unmatched junction nucleotides: 9. This CDR3 is built from 16 residues. Germline assignment: CDR1 LGHDT and CDR2 YNNKEL (reference sequence). CDR3 amino acids: CASSPSGTSGSWEQFF. In DNA, the CDR3 is TGTGCCAGCAGCCCCTCCGGGACTAGCGGGAGTTGGGAGCAGTTCTTC.

J is TRBJ2-7 and V is TRBV3-1 (or the pseudogene TRBV3-2), with TRBD2 identical over 11 bases. The V and J ends lost 1 base and 4 bases, in that order; junction bases with no gene match: 3. Germline V gene lookup returns CDR1 LGHDT and CDR2 YNNKEL (reference sequence). The CDR3 totals 15 residues. The CDR3 is CASSQGLAGQYEQYF. CDR3 DNA sequence: TGTGCCAGCAGCCAAGGACTAGCGGGACAATACGAGCAGTACTTC.

The chain recombines TRBV11-2 with TRBJ1-1, with D unclear. Trimming removed 4 bases from V and 5 bases from J, with 11 bases in between. This CDR3 has 13 residues. The germline gives CDR1 SGHAT, CDR2 FQNNGV. CDR3 residues: CASSSGLETEAFF. As DNA, the CDR3 is TGTGCCAGCAGCTCGGGATTGGAAACTGAAGCTTTCTTT.

The chain carries TRBV10-3 and TRBJ2-1; 11 bases align to TRBD2. Trimming removed 0 bases from V and 9 bases from J; junction bases left unmatched: 7. In germline, CDR1 is ENHRY, CDR2 SYGVKD. The CDR3 covers 16 residues. The CDR3 DNA follows: TGTGCCATCAGTGAGTCTAGCGGGAGGGGATTTACTGAGCAGTTCTTC. As protein: CAISESSGRGFTEQFF.

The rearrangement joins TRBV6-5 to TRBJ1-2; TRBD1 might be the D (5 bases). The CDR3 runs 15 residues. The V gene lost 7 bases and the J gene lost 4 bases, with 19 bases spanning the gap. CDR1 and CDR2 (germline): MNHEY, SVGAGI. For the CDR3, the DNA is TGTGCCAGCACCACCCAACCCAGGGCTGGCTATGGCTACACCTTC. Translating it yields CASTTQPRAGYGYTF.

V and J are TRBV7-2 and TRBJ1-6; D is undetermined. The germline gives CDR1 SGHTA, CDR2 FQGNSA. V was pared by 6 bases and J by 9 bases, with 12 bases between. The CDR3 spans 13 residues. The CDR3 DNA follows: TGTGCCAGCAGTCCCACGAATAGTTCACCCCTCCACTTT. Translating it yields CASSPTNSSPLHF.

As DNA, the CDR3 is TGTGCCAGCAGCCCTCAGGGATCTACCTACGAGCAGTACTTC. The encoded protein is CASSPQGSTYEQYF. The chain has TRBV16 and TRBJ2-7, with a tentative D call TRBD1 (5 bases). V dropped 4 bases and J dropped 2 bases, with 12 bases sitting between them. Germline CDR1 is KGHSY and CDR2 is FQNENV. The CDR3 has 14 amino acids.

The CDR3 loop reads CASSPGGGRSTDTQYF. Here the CDR3 DNA reads TGCGCCAGCAGTCCCGGGGGCGGGAGGAGTACAGATACGCAGTATTTT. The V and J genes are TRBV5-1 and TRBJ2-3, with 8 bases lining up with TRBD2. The junction had 11 bases not matched to a gene; V was cut back by 5 bases and J by 3 bases. Germline assignment: CDR1 SGHRS and CDR2 YFSETQ. The CDR3 has 16 amino acids.

V gene TRBV5-5 combines with J gene TRBJ1-6, with D possibly matching TRBD1 (5 bases). The CDR3 sequence is 15 residues long. The V gene lost 7 bases and the J gene lost 6 bases, with 17 bases spanning the gap. Germline V CDR1 and CDR2: SGHKS, YYEKEE (reference sequence). Written as DNA, the CDR3 is TGTGCCAGCTCCCCGGACCTCGGGGGTAATTCACCCCTCCACTTT. Residues: CASSPDLGGNSPLHF. Combining the CDR3 with reference TRBV5-5 and TRBJ1-6 gives the whole variable domain DAGVTQSPTHLIKTRGQQVTLRCSPISGHKSVSWYQQVLGQGPQFIFQYYEKEERGRGNFPDRFSARQFPNYSSELNVNALLLGDSALYLCASSPDLGGNSPLHFGNGTRLTVT.

This chain joins TRBV4-2 and TRBJ2-3; 10 bases fit TRBD2. Germline CDR1 LGHNA, CDR2 YNFKEQ. The CDR3 is 18 amino acids. The V gene end was trimmed by 0 bases and the J gene end by 4 bases; junction bases not matched to a gene: 10. The CDR3 reads CASSQDSLAGVSSDTQYF. The CDR3, as DNA: TGTGCCAGCAGCCAAGACTCCCTAGCGGGAGTAAGTTCAGATACGCAGTATTTT.

The chain has TRBV11-2 and TRBJ2-7, with TRBD2 identical over 7 bases. Trimming at V came to 3 bases and at J to 2 bases, leaving 13 bases not matched to a gene. This CDR3 comprises 17 residues. CDR1 and CDR2 from the germline V gene are SGHAT and FQNNGV. The CDR3 region has the DNA TGTGCCAGCAGCTTTCTTCGGGGGGTCCGACCGGCCTACGAGCAGTACTTC. This translates into CASSFLRGVRPAYEQYF.

The chain has TRBV2 and TRBJ2-5; TRBD2 agrees at 9 bases. V was pared by 2 bases and J by 4 bases, with 11 bases of the junction left unmatched. CDR3 length: 17 amino acids. Germline loops: CDR1 SNHLY, CDR2 FYNNEI. CDR3 in amino acids: CASSESSGGLNLETQYF. CDR3 DNA: TGTGCCAGCAGTGAATCCAGCGGGGGGCTGAATTTAGAGACCCAGTACTTC.